This T cell receptor (beta chain) was recorded in a study of radiotherapy plus CTLA-4 blockade in lung cancer (dated by TCRdb to about 2018). About the study as a whole: Objective responses were observed in more than 15% of enrolled patients, and disease control was achieved in approximately 29%. Paper-wide results and their limitations: After treatment with radiotherapy and ipilimumab, TCR clones that originated in tumors expanded in peripheral blood. Increased serum interferon-beta after radiation, together with early dynamic changes in blood T cell clones, were reported to be the strongest predictors of response.

In the case of this clone: Its recognized antigen is unknown. The record has no base qualities; no much larger clone is one base away.

The library was prepared using the immunoSEQ multiplex PCR assay. TCRdb limited this immuneACCESS table to in-frame rearrangements with V and J called. A share of clones is missing; checked studies link under half to unresolved V genes, and the rest is unexplained. The sample table contains more than 100,000 clones; only one count was recorded for 75% to 90% of them. The ten biggest clones cover 6.9% of the sample. In this study, focal radiation therapy paired with CTLA-4 blockade (ipilimumab) was tested in patients who had chemo-refractory metastatic non-small-cell lung cancer. From V the trimming removes 2 bases and from J it removes 4 bases, while the gene matches leave 8 bases of the junction unaccounted for. CDR1 SGDLS and CDR2 YYNGEE are derived from the germline V gene. The CDR3 covers 15 residues, taking in both the cysteine and the phenylalanine. Only the CDR3 region is kept as DNA, spanning 45 bases read in frame from base 1.

The rearranged chain carries TRBV9 and TRBJ1-1; TRBD1 matches 7 bases in the middle. The clonotype was recovered from a human donor with non-small cell lung cancer that progressed on radiotherapy plus ipilimumab. The starting material was peripheral blood, obtained from a patient treated with radiotherapy plus ipilimumab. The nucleotide sequence reads as follows: TGTGCCAGCAGCGTCGGGACAGCGAGGGGCACTGAAGCTTTCTTT. Its translation is CASSVGTARGTEAFF.